The 10 T cell receptor beta chains below come from one sample, sequenced in a study of T cell responses to AZD1222 COVID-19 vaccine. Produced via immunoSEQ multiplex PCR; TCRdb's table is partial and in-frame only. Of some 100,000 clones detected, roughly 87% appear once; the ten largest clones hold more than 15%. This specimen was peripheral blood, taken on day 0 of AZD1222 vaccination. These receptors were collected from an adult in good health.

The V and J genes are TRBV6-4 and TRBJ2-1, with a weak D call TRBD1 (5 bases). Germline loops: CDR1 MRHNA, CDR2 SNTAGT. This CDR3 comprises 12 residues. V shed 3 bases and J shed 6 bases, with 6 bases lying between them. The CDR3 nucleotides read TGTGCCAGCAGTGAGGGGCTCAATGAGCAGTTCTTC. It codes for CASSEGLNEQFF.

The V call is TRBV28, the J call TRBJ1-5; the D gene is possibly TRBD1 (5 bases). This CDR3 comprises 16 residues. V was pared by 4 bases and J by 5 bases, with 18 bases between. Per the germline V gene, CDR1 is MDHEN and CDR2 is SYDVKM. The CDR3 nucleotides read TGTGCCAGCAGTTCCTACCCCCGGGGGTTGTATCAGCCCCAGCATTTT. The encoded protein is CASSSYPRGLYQPQHF.

V gene TRBV19 combines with J gene TRBJ1-1; no clear D gene. V was pared by 8 bases and J by 7 bases, with 11 bases between. There are 11 residues in the CDR3. Per germline, CDR1 LNHDA and CDR2 SQIVND (reference sequence). The DNA of the CDR3 is TGTGCCAGTGCGTTACGAGGTGAAGCTTTCTTT. Translating gives CASALRGEAFF. Combining the CDR3 with reference TRBV19 and TRBJ1-1 gives the whole variable domain DGGITQSPKYLFRKEGQNVTLSCEQNLNHDAMYWYRQDPGQGLRLIYYSQIVNDFQKGDIAEGYSVSREKKESFPLTVTSAQKNPTAFYLCASALRGEAFFGQGTRLTVV.

The chain recombines TRBV6-5 with TRBJ1-5, with D unclear. Deletions cut 7 bases from V and 0 bases from J, with 10 bases between. Germline CDR1 and CDR2: MNHEY and SVGAGI. The CDR3 runs to 14 residues. CDR3 DNA: TGTGCCAGCACAAGGAGAGGTAGCAATCAGCCCCAGCATTTT. It yields the protein CASTRRGSNQPQHF.

J is TRBJ2-7 and V is TRBV27; D is perhaps TRBD1 or TRBD2 (6 bases each). V was trimmed by 3 bases and J by 0 bases, leaving 12 bases between them. Germline V gene data show CDR1 as MNHEY and CDR2 as SMNVEV (reference sequence). The length of the CDR3 is 15 residues. CDR3 residues: CASSLGGPRSYEQYF. As DNA, the CDR3 is TGTGCCAGCAGTTTGGGGGGCCCCCGCTCCTACGAGCAGTACTTC.

This chain uses TRBV3-1 (or the pseudogene TRBV3-2) with TRBJ2-3; D is possibly TRBD2 (6 bases). CDR3 size: 14 residues. The germline CDR1 and CDR2 sequences are LGHDT and YNNKEL (reference sequence). The V end was cut by 5 bases, the J end by 3 bases, with 12 bases between. CDR3: CASSYAGGTDTQYF. CDR3 sequence (DNA): TGTGCCAGCAGCTATGCCGGGGGAACAGATACGCAGTATTTT.

The genes are TRBV28 and TRBJ2-1; 8 bases line up with TRBD2. CDR1 and CDR2 from the germline V gene are MDHEN and SYDVKM. With 3 bases clipped from V and 4 bases from J, the junction kept 5 bases outside the gene matches. This CDR3 has 15 residues. CDR3 DNA sequence: TGTGCCAGCAGTTTCGGGAGGGCCTTATACAATGAGCAGTTCTTC. Its protein product is CASSFGRALYNEQFF.

The genes are TRBV6-5 and TRBJ2-3; D perhaps matches TRBD2 (6 bases). In germline, CDR1 is MNHEY, CDR2 SVGAGI. The length of the CDR3 is 13 residues. Trimming took off 7 bases at V and 6 bases at J, with 14 bases between the two ends. The CDR3 DNA is TGTGCCAGCACCGCAACGGGACTGGATACGCAGTATTTT. This sequence encodes CASTATGLDTQYF.

The V call is TRBV28, the J call TRBJ1-2; D remains ambiguous. The CDR3 runs 13 residues. CDR1 is MDHEN, CDR2 SYDVKM, per germline. Trimming left V 2 bases short and J 7 bases short, with 11 bases between. Written as DNA, the CDR3 is TGTGCCAGCAGTTTAGTGGGGAGAGGTGGCTACACCTTC. Protein sequence: CASSLVGRGGYTF.

The chain combines TRBV19 with TRBJ1-3; D is unclear. V lost 7 bases and J lost 0, with 13 bases in between. CDR1 is LNHDA and CDR2 is SQIVND in the germline V gene (reference sequence). The CDR3 spans 15 residues. The CDR3 reads CASNNPIFSGNTIYF. CDR3 bases: TGTGCCAGTAACAATCCTATCTTCTCTGGAAACACCATATATTTT.